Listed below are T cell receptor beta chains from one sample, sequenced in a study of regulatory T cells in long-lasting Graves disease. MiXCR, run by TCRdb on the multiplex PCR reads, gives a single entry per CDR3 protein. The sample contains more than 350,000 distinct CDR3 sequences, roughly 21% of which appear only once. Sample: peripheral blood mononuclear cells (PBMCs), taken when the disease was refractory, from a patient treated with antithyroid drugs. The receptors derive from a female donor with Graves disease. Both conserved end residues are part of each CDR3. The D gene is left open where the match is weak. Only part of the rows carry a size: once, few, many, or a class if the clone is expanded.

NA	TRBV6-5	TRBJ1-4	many	CASSSSGKGGEKLFF
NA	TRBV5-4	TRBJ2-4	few	CASSLAQPKAKNIQYF
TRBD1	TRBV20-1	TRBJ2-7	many	CSARGRDRDSYEQYF
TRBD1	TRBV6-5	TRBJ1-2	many	CASSYRQGYGYTF
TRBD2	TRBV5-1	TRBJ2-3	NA	CASQASGTNTDTQYF
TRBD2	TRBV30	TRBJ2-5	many	CAAGGAQETQYF
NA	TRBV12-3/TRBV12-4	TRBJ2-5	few	CASSLGSQDAQYF
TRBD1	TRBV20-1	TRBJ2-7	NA	CSAWDSKGYEQYF
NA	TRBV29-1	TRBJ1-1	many	CSVGGGLSAFF
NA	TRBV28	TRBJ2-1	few	CASRLKKYEQFF
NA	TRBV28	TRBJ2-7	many	CASSFRGAGYEQYF
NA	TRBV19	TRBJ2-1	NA	CASSIGGHEQFF
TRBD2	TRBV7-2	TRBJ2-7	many	CASSLVPGLAVYEQYF
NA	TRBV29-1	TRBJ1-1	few	CSVAVQRGNTEAFF
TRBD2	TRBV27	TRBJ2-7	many	CASSSYRLAGGLEQYF
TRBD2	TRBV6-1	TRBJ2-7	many	CASSEAAGVEQYF
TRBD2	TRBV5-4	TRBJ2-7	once	CASSPRGGIYEQYF
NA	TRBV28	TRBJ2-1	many	CASSLVVPEQFF
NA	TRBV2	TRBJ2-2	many	CASKSLATTGELFF
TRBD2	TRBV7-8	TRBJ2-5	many	CASSFPLAEQETQYF
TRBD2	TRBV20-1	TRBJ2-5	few	CSATRTSGSGETQYF
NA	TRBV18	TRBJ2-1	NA	CASSPSRLARVDGDNEQFF
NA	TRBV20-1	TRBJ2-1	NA	CSANLGGLDNEQFF
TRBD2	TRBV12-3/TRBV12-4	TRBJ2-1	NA	CASRRTSGSGDEQFF
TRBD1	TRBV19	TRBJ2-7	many	CASSAIPGQGLYEQYF
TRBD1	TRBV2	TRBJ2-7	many	CASSAGQGFGEQYF
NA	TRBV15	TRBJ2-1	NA	CATSRDTSSDEQFF
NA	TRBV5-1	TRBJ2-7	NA	CASSLTGDGYEQYF